These T cell receptor beta chains were read from a single sample in a study of vaccination and CD4 T cells after COVID-19. TCRdb analysed the PCR reads with MiXCR anew, one entry per CDR3 protein. The sample lists about 22,000 distinct CDR3 sequences, 35% to 40% occurring once. These TCRs are of unknown antigen specificity. Material: CD4+ T cells from blood, cultured in vitro, obtained before SARS-CoV-2 vaccination. These receptors originate from a human donor who had recovered from COVID-19. The CDR3 runs from the conserved cysteine through the conserved F or W. The D gene is left open where the match is weak. A clone size is listed for some rows: how often the clone was seen (once, few, many), or a class if it is expanded.

D gene,J gene,V gene,clone size,CDR3 DNA,CDR3 protein
TRBD1,TRBJ1-1,TRBV14,.,TGTGCCAGCAGCCGCAGGGGGGGATTAATGAACACTGAAGCTTTCTTT,CASSRRGGLMNTEAFF
TRBD1,TRBJ1-5,TRBV6-1,.,TGTGCCAGCAGCACCGGACAGGGGGGAGATCAGCCCCAGCATTTT,CASSTGQGGDQPQHF
.,TRBJ1-3,TRBV7-9,once,TGTGCCAGCAGCCCCGGGACCTCTGGAAACACCATATATTTT,CASSPGTSGNTIYF
TRBD1,TRBJ2-5,TRBV9,.,TGTGCCAGCAGCGTAGACAGGGGCTCCAACCAAGAGACCCAGTACTTC,CASSVDRGSNQETQYF
.,TRBJ1-2,TRBV21-1,.,TGTGCCAGCAATGGGGATGGAACTAACTATGGCTACACCTTC,CASNGDGTNYGYTF
.,TRBJ2-5,TRBV20-1,few,TGCAGTGCTAGAGGCGAGGAAGAGACCCAGTACTTC,CSARGEEETQYF
TRBD2,TRBJ2-2,TRBV6-2/TRBV6-3,.,TGTGCCAGCAGTTACCCGGGACTAGCGAACACCGGGGAGCTGTTTTTT,CASSYPGLANTGELFF
TRBD1,TRBJ1-6,TRBV7-2,.,TGTGCCAGCAGCTTACGCCCGGGACAGGCCCAAAATTCACCCCTCCACTTT,CASSLRPGQAQNSPLHF
TRBD1,TRBJ2-3,TRBV7-2,once,TGTGCCAGCAGCCTTACAGGGGGCTGGACAGATACGCAGTATTTT,CASSLTGGWTDTQYF
.,TRBJ1-5,TRBV6-1,few,TGTGCCAGCTCAAAGGTGTCAGGAAATCAGCCCCAGCATTTT,CASSKVSGNQPQHF
.,TRBJ1-6,TRBV10-3,few,TGTGCCACTTCATGGGGGGATCCGAGCACGTCACCCCTCCACTTT,CATSWGDPSTSPLHF
TRBD1,TRBJ2-6,TRBV7-9,few,TGTGCCAGCAGCTTCTGGCAGGGGGCGTACGGGGCCAACGTCCTGACTTTC,CASSFWQGAYGANVLTF
.,TRBJ1-2,TRBV7-2,few,TGTGCCAGCAGCTTAGACAGGACCGGGGGAAGAGATGGCTACACCTTC,CASSLDRTGGRDGYTF
TRBD1,TRBJ1-6,TRBV7-2,.,TGTGCCAGCAGCCCCCCAGGAGGGGGCGCAGGGTCACCCCTCCACTTT,CASSPPGGGAGSPLHF
.,TRBJ1-1,TRBV2,.,TGTGCCAGCAGACAAGGGACTTTTTGGGCTTTCTTT,CASRQGTFWAFF
.,TRBJ1-2,TRBV6-1,.,TGTGCCAGCAGGCGAGGGGACTATGGCTACACCTTC,CASRRGDYGYTF
.,TRBJ2-5,TRBV6-2/TRBV6-3,few,TGTGCCAGCAGTTACAGGGCCTCCCAAGAGACCCAGTACTTC,CASSYRASQETQYF
.,TRBJ2-2,TRBV7-2,.,TGTGCCAGCAGCCGGGACTCCAACACCGGGGAGCTGTTTTTT,CASSRDSNTGELFF
.,TRBJ2-2,TRBV11-3,.,TGTGCCAGCAGCACCAGTGGGAACACCGGGGAGCTGTTTTTT,CASSTSGNTGELFF
.,TRBJ2-7,TRBV20-1,.,TGCAGTGCTAGAAAAGGACTCTTCCCCTACGAGCAGTACTTC,CSARKGLFPYEQYF
.,TRBJ2-7,TRBV20-1,medium-sized,TGCAGTGCTAGTTCAGCTTACGAGCAGTACTTC,CSASSAYEQYF
.,TRBJ2-2,TRBV20-1,few,TGCAGTGCTAGAGACTCTGGGCGCAGCAACACCGGGGAGCTGTTTTTT,CSARDSGRSNTGELFF
TRBD1,TRBJ2-2,TRBV18,.,TGTGCCAGCTCACCCGACAGGGATGCCGGGGAGCTGTTTTTT,CASSPDRDAGELFF
.,TRBJ1-2,TRBV6-2/TRBV6-3,once,TGTGCCAGTACGGACAGAAACTATGGCTACACCTTC,CASTDRNYGYTF
TRBD2,TRBJ2-1,TRBV19,.,TGTGCCAGTAGTTCTGGTGGGAGGGCCTACGGCAATGAGCAGTTCTTC,CASSSGGRAYGNEQFF
TRBD2,TRBJ2-3,TRBV6-1,few,TGTGCCAGCAGGGGACTAGCGGGCCTGAGAAATACGCAGTATTTT,CASRGLAGLRNTQYF
TRBD1,TRBJ2-7,TRBV18,.,TGTGCCAGCTCACTTCGGACAGGGAAAGTCTACGAGCAGTACTTC,CASSLRTGKVYEQYF
TRBD1,TRBJ1-2,TRBV6-5,.,TGTGCCAGCAGTTACGGCCGGGACAGGGGGCGAGGCTATGGCTACACCTTC,CASSYGRDRGRGYGYTF
TRBD1,TRBJ1-6,TRBV20-1,.,TGCAGTGCTAGAGCCTCCGGGACAGGAGATTCACCCCTCCACTTT,CSARASGTGDSPLHF
TRBD1,TRBJ1-2,TRBV6-5,.,TGTGCCAGCAGTTCCGGGACAGGAGGGTACGAGAGCTATGGCTACACCTTC,CASSSGTGGYESYGYTF
TRBD1,TRBJ2-3,TRBV24-1,.,TGTGCCACCAGTGACCCGGTTGGTGGGGACAGAGATACGCAGTATTTT,CATSDPVGGDRDTQYF
TRBD2,TRBJ2-7,TRBV6-1,.,TGTGCCACCGTACGGGCTAGCGGTCCCTACGAGCAGTACTTC,CATVRASGPYEQYF
TRBD1,TRBJ2-3,TRBV7-3,.,TGTGCCAGCAGCCCAGGGGGCGGAGATACGCAGTATTTT,CASSPGGGDTQYF
TRBD2,TRBJ2-3,TRBV7-2,.,TGTGCCAGCAGCCGAGGACTAGCGGGAGAAAGCACAGATACGCAGTATTTT,CASSRGLAGESTDTQYF
.,TRBJ1-6,TRBV10-3,few,TGTGCCATCAGTGAGTCCGAGGGTTCACCCCTCCACTTT,CAISESEGSPLHF
TRBD1,TRBJ1-6,TRBV6-1,.,TGTGCCAGCAGCCGAGGGACAGCCTATAATTCACCCCTCCACTTT,CASSRGTAYNSPLHF
.,TRBJ2-5,TRBV7-2,.,TGTGCCAGCAGTACCCTCCAAGAGACCCAGTACTTC,CASSTLQETQYF
TRBD2,TRBJ2-7,TRBV7-2,few,TGTGCCAGCAGCTTAGTAGTCGGGACGGGGGGGATATACGAGCAGTACTTC,CASSLVVGTGGIYEQYF
TRBD1,TRBJ1-5,TRBV20-1,.,TGCAGTGCTCGGACAGGGGGAGGACAGCCCCAGCATTTT,CSARTGGGQPQHF
.,TRBJ1-4,TRBV7-9,.,TGTGCCAGCAGCTTAATGAACGGGGCTAATGAAAAACTGTTTTTT,CASSLMNGANEKLFF
.,TRBJ2-3,TRBV7-2,.,TGTGCCAGCAGCTTGGGTTTCGGTACAGATACGCAGTATTTT,CASSLGFGTDTQYF
.,TRBJ1-1,TRBV30,.,TGTGCCTGGAGCCGCGGGGGCTGGAGGGCTGAAGCTTTCTTT,CAWSRGGWRAEAFF
.,TRBJ1-3,TRBV29-1,.,TGCAGCGTGGCCCCGACAGTCACTGGAAACACCATATATTTT,CSVAPTVTGNTIYF
.,TRBJ1-6,TRBV7-2,.,TGTGCCAGCAGCTCAGGAGTGCAGGGGAATTCACCCCTCCACTTT,CASSSGVQGNSPLHF
.,TRBJ2-3,TRBV10-3,.,TGTGCCATCAGGGCCCCCGGGGATGGGGCCGATACGCAGTATTTT,CAIRAPGDGADTQYF
.,TRBJ2-3,TRBV20-1,few,TGCAGAGCCACTGGGGCTAGTAGGACAGATACGCAGTATTTT,CRATGASRTDTQYF
.,TRBJ1-1,TRBV12-3/TRBV12-4,few,TGTGCCAGCAGTTTTAGGTTGGACGGGACTGAAGCTTTCTTT,CASSFRLDGTEAFF
.,TRBJ1-1,TRBV4-1,.,TGCGCCAGCAGCCAAGATGAGCGGAACACTGAAGCTTTCTTT,CASSQDERNTEAFF
TRBD2,TRBJ2-3,TRBV10-3,.,TGTGCCATCAGTGATAGCGGGTTGAGCACAGATACGCAGTATTTT,CAISDSGLSTDTQYF
TRBD2,TRBJ2-5,TRBV19,few,TGTGCCAGTAGTATAAGCCTAGCGGGGGCCCAAGAGACCCAGTACTTC,CASSISLAGAQETQYF
.,TRBJ1-5,TRBV10-2,few,TGCGCCAGCCGGGGCTCGGGCGAATTGCAGCCCCAGCATTTT,CASRGSGELQPQHF
.,TRBJ2-7,TRBV10-2,.,TGCGCCAGCAGTGAGTACTACGAGCAGTACTTC,CASSEYYEQYF
.,TRBJ1-1,TRBV30,once,TGTGCCTGGAGTGTACTTCATCCGGACTCCCCAGGGATACCGGAAGCTTTCTTT,CAWSVLHPDSPGIPEAFF
.,TRBJ2-3,TRBV7-6,few,TGTGCCAGCAGCTTCCCAGGGGGGACAGATACGCAGTATTTT,CASSFPGGTDTQYF
.,TRBJ1-2,TRBV5-1,.,TGCGCCAGCAGCCCGTCGACAGGCCGCACCGCCGGCTACACCTTC,CASSPSTGRTAGYTF
.,TRBJ2-7,TRBV29-1,few,TGCAGCGTTGGGGACTACGAGCAGTACTTC,CSVGDYEQYF
TRBD1,TRBJ1-2,TRBV4-3,.,TGCGCCAGCAGCCAAGCCCGGACAGGGCGGGCCTATGGCTACACCTTC,CASSQARTGRAYGYTF
TRBD1,TRBJ2-6,TRBV18,few,TGTGCCAGCTCAGGGGGACAGGGGGCTCGTGGGGCCAACGTCCTGACTTTC,CASSGGQGARGANVLTF
.,TRBJ1-2,TRBV6-1,.,TGTGCCAGCAGTAGCACCGCCTGGGGGGATGGCTACACCTTC,CASSSTAWGDGYTF